Each of the 21 T cell receptor beta chains below was sequenced from the same sample in a study of OX40 agonist ivuxolimab in advanced cancers. Some clones are missing from TCRdb's copy, which holds only in-frame ones; the method was immunoSEQ multiplex PCR. Here the sample spans about 76,000 clones, approximately 85% being singletons. The sequencing used CD4+ or CD8+ T cells sorted from blood, collected in a trial of the OX40 agonist ivuxolimab. Receptor source: an adult with an advanced solid tumor such as melanoma, head and neck, liver or kidney cancer.

The chain is built from TRBV5-1 and TRBJ2-5; D gene ambiguous. In germline, CDR1 is SGHRS, CDR2 YFSETQ. The CDR3 length is 14 residues. Trimming cost V 4 bases and J 0 bases, with 10 bases left between them. The CDR3 sequence: CASSLGIDQETQYF. DNA of the CDR3: TGCGCCAGCAGCCTGGGAATAGACCAAGAGACCCAGTACTTC.

CDR3 nucleotide sequence: TGTGCCAGCAGTTCAGCACTGAACACTGAAGCTTTCTTT. It encodes CASSSALNTEAFF. V usage is TRBV28 and J usage is TRBJ1-1; D gene ambiguous. The V gene's germline CDR1 is MDHEN and CDR2 SYDVKM. This CDR3 region has 13 residues. V lost 4 bases and J 0 bases, leaving 6 bases between the germline ends.

The chain employs TRBV4-2 and TRBJ2-7; 12 bases agree with TRBD2. V shed 3 bases, J shed 3 bases, and the junction held 6 bases outside the gene matches. From germline, CDR1 is LGHNA and CDR2 YNFKEQ. This CDR3 has 16 amino acids. The CDR3 DNA sequence: TGTGCCAGCAGCCAGACTAGCGGGGGCCTCAACTACGAGCAGTACTTC. It translates to CASSQTSGGLNYEQYF.

The V gene is TRBV7-2, the J gene TRBJ2-3; 8 nucleotides match TRBD2. This CDR3 has 17 amino acids. The junction had 12 bases not matched to a gene; V was cut back by 6 bases and J by 1 base. Germline CDR1 reads SGHTA; CDR2 reads FQGNSA. This CDR3 reads CASSTMGRGVRTDTQYF. CDR3 coding DNA: TGTGCCAGCAGTACCATGGGGCGGGGGGTCCGCACAGATACGCAGTATTTT.

Here the CDR3 DNA reads TGTGCCAGCAGCTTTAGTCTAGTGGGAGAGACCCAGTACTTC. Residues: CASSFSLVGETQYF. J is TRBJ2-5 and V is TRBV7-2; D unclear. The CDR3 spans 14 residues. With 3 bases removed from V and 4 bases from J, the gap between germline ends came to 12 bases. Per the germline V gene, CDR1 is SGHTA and CDR2 is FQGNSA.

The gene calls are TRBV9 and TRBJ2-7; D unresolved. V shed 4 bases and J shed 4 bases, with 12 bases lying between them. From germline, CDR1 is SGDLS and CDR2 YYNGEE. This CDR3 contains 13 residues. The CDR3 loop reads CASSSTTGYEQYF. CDR3 nucleotide sequence: TGTGCCAGCAGCTCAACTACGGGTTACGAGCAGTACTTC.

This clone has more than one count but fewer than ten. Other DNA variants within this sample encode the same CDR3. The genes are TRBV2 and TRBJ1-5, with 10 bases matching TRBD1. Germline trimming cut 5 bases from V and 7 bases from J; bases unmatched to any gene: 5. The CDR3 extends over 14 amino acids. CDR1 is SNHLY and CDR2 is FYNNEI in the germline V gene. The CDR3 DNA follows: TGTGCCAGCAGTTGGACAGGGGGGAACCAGCCCCAGCATTTT. This gives the protein CASSWTGGNQPQHF. Full variable domain (outside the CDR3, taken from reference TRBV2 and TRBJ1-5): EPEVTQTPSHQVTQMGQEVILRCVPISNHLYFYWYRQILGQKVEFLVSFYNNEISEKSEIFDDQFSVERPDGSNFTLKIRSTKLEDSAMYFCASSWTGGNQPQHFGDGTRLSIL.

This sequence joins TRBV5-4 and TRBJ2-7; 9 nucleotides align to TRBD1. The CDR3 is 13 amino acids. Per the germline V gene, CDR1 is SGHNT and CDR2 is YYREEE (reference sequence). Trimming took 6 bases from V and 5 from J; bases not matched to a gene: 6. CDR3 residues: CASTGTGRNEQYF. Written as DNA, the CDR3 is TGTGCCAGCACCGGGACAGGGAGGAACGAGCAGTACTTC.

This clone has just one count. The chain joins TRBV10-1 to TRBJ1-3; D is unresolved. The CDR3 loop spans 15 amino acids. Trimming took off 8 bases at V and 0 bases at J, with 14 bases between the two ends. Germline CDR1 and CDR2: WNHNN and SYGVQD (reference sequence). CDR3 bases: TGCGCCAGCTGTCCCAGACGACCCTCTGGAAACACCATATATTTT. Its protein is CASCPRRPSGNTIYF.

The chain employs TRBV6-5 and TRBJ2-5; TRBD2 is a possible D gene (6 bases). Per germline, CDR1 MNHEY and CDR2 SVGAGI. Trimming removed 5 bases at V and 7 bases at J, with 14 bases between. The CDR3 loop spans 13 amino acids. CDR3 in amino acids: CASSLTRDGTQYF. The DNA of the CDR3 is TGTGCCAGCAGTCTGACTAGGGACGGGACCCAGTACTTC.

The rearrangement joins TRBV19 to TRBJ2-5; no firm D call. The CDR3 totals 14 residues. The germline V gene encodes CDR1 LNHDA and CDR2 SQIVND (reference sequence). Between the trimmed V and J ends, which lost 1 base and 4 bases, there was a span of 10 bases. The CDR3, as DNA: TGTGCCAGTAGTATAGGGACCACCCCAGAGACCCAGTACTTC. Its translation: CASSIGTTPETQYF.

This clone appeared a single time. Additional DNA sequences in this sample encode the identical CDR3. The chain uses TRBV18 and TRBJ2-3, with D perhaps matching TRBD1 (6 bases). CDR1 is KGHSH, CDR2 LQKENI, per germline. V shed 3 bases and J shed 1 base, with 8 bases lying between them. The CDR3 has 14 residues. As DNA, the CDR3 is TGTGCCAGCTCACCGGCAGGGGGCACAGATACGCAGTATTTT. Protein sequence: CASSPAGGTDTQYF. Looking up the rest from reference TRBV18 and TRBJ2-3 gives the full variable domain: NAGVMQNPRHLVRRRGQEARLRCSPMKGHSHVYWYRQLPEEGLKFMVYLQKENIIDESGMPKERFSAEFPKEGPSILRIQQVVRGDSAAYFCASSPAGGTDTQYFGPGTRLTVL.

The chain employs TRBV30 and TRBJ1-3, with no clear D. The CDR3 covers 14 residues. CDR1 and CDR2 (germline): GTSNPN, SVGIG (reference sequence). V gave up 7 bases and J gave up 4 bases, with 17 bases separating them. Here the CDR3 reads CAYPKDGFGNTIYF. The CDR3 DNA sequence: TGTGCCTACCCAAAAGACGGATTCGGAAACACCATATATTTT.

Only one count was recorded for this clone. The V and J genes are TRBV19 and TRBJ1-2; D is uncertain. V lost 1 base and J lost 3, with 12 bases in between. This CDR3 is built from 15 residues. Per the germline V gene, CDR1 is LNHDA and CDR2 is SQIVND (reference sequence). The CDR3 region is CASSIVAGRDYGYTF. The CDR3 nucleotides are TGTGCCAGTAGTATAGTAGCGGGCCGAGACTATGGCTACACCTTC. Combining the CDR3 with reference TRBV19 and TRBJ1-2 gives the whole variable domain DGGITQSPKYLFRKEGQNVTLSCEQNLNHDAMYWYRQDPGQGLRLIYYSQIVNDFQKGDIAEGYSVSREKKESFPLTVTSAQKNPTAFYLCASSIVAGRDYGYTFGSGTRLTVV.

This clone was counted between two and nine times. The chain is built from TRBV5-4 and TRBJ2-5, with unresolved D. This CDR3 is built from 13 residues. V lost 2 bases to trimming and J lost 2 bases, with 7 bases between them. Germline lookup yields CDR1 SGHNT and CDR2 YYREEE (reference sequence). DNA for the CDR3: TGTGCCAGCAGCTTCTATCAGCAAGAGACCCAGTACTTC. Translation: CASSFYQQETQYF.

The chain carries TRBV19 and TRBJ2-5, with D possibly being TRBD1 or TRBD2 (5 bases each). With 5 bases removed from V and 4 bases from J, the gap between germline ends came to 17 bases. Germline CDR1 reads LNHDA; CDR2 reads SQIVND (reference sequence). The CDR3 contains 15 residues. CDR3 in DNA: TGTGCCAGTAGTGATCCGGGGCGGACGGCAGAGACCCAGTACTTC. This codes for CASSDPGRTAETQYF.

CDR3 residues: CAITRDRMNTEAFF. The CDR3 DNA is TGTGCCATCACTCGGGACAGAATGAACACTGAAGCTTTCTTT. This chain joins TRBV10-3 and TRBJ1-1; 7 bases map to TRBD1. Germline V gives CDR1 ENHRY, CDR2 SYGVKD. CDR3 length equals 14 residues. V dropped 7 bases and J dropped 0; count of bases not matched to a gene: 5.

The CDR3 region is CASSPPPRTGGYNEQFF. CDR3 in DNA: TGTGCCAGCAGCCCCCCCCCTCGGACCGGGGGCTACAATGAGCAGTTCTTC. V gene TRBV14 combines with J gene TRBJ2-1; TRBD2 might be the D (6 bases). The CDR3 runs to 17 residues. The V gene's germline CDR1 is SGHDN and CDR2 FVKESK. Trimming pared 4 bases from V and 3 bases from J, leaving 19 bases between. The full variable domain, completed using reference TRBV14 and TRBJ2-1, is EAGVTQFPSHSVIEKGQTVTLRCDPISGHDNLYWYRRVMGKEIKFLLHFVKESKQDESGMPNNRFLAERTGGTYSTLKVQPAELEDSGVYFCASSPPPRTGGYNEQFFGPGTRLTVL.

The chain links TRBV9 to TRBJ2-3, with 9 bases matching TRBD2. Germline V lookup: CDR1 SGDLS, CDR2 YYNGEE. Trimming removed 0 bases from V and 4 bases from J; junction bases left unmatched: 6. The CDR3 spans 16 residues. The CDR3 DNA reads as TGTGCCAGCAGCGTAGTAGCGGGAGCGACCCCAGATACGCAGTATTTT. Encoded protein: CASSVVAGATPDTQYF.

V usage is TRBV30 and J usage is TRBJ1-4; a possible D gene is TRBD1 (6 bases). Germline values: CDR1 GTSNPN, CDR2 SVGIG (reference sequence). The CDR3 totals 14 residues. The germline V and J ends were trimmed by 1 base and 4 bases, with 10 bases remaining between them. Here the CDR3 DNA reads TGTGCCTGGAGTGAAGGGGGGGGTAATGAAAAACTGTTTTTT. Translating gives CAWSEGGGNEKLFF.

The chain links TRBV20-1 to TRBJ2-5, with D perhaps matching TRBD1 or TRBD2 (5 bases each). Trimming left V 8 bases short and J 1 base short, with 8 bases between. Germline V CDR1 and CDR2: DFQATT, SNEGSKA (reference sequence). The CDR3 is 11 residues long. DNA for the CDR3: TGCAGTTCAGGGACCCAAGAGACCCAGTACTTC. Translated: CSSGTQETQYF.